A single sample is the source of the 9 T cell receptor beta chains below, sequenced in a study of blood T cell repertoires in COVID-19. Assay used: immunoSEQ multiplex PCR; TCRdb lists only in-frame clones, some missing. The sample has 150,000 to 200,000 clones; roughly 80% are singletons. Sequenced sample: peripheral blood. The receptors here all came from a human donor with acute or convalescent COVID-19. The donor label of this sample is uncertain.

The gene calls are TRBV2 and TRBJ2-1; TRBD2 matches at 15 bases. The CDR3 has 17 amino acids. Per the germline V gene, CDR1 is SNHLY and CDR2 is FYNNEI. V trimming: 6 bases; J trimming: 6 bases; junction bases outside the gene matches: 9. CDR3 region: CASSAGTSGGRGNEQFF. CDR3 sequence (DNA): TGTGCCAGCAGCGCCGGGACTAGCGGGGGGCGAGGCAATGAGCAGTTCTTC.

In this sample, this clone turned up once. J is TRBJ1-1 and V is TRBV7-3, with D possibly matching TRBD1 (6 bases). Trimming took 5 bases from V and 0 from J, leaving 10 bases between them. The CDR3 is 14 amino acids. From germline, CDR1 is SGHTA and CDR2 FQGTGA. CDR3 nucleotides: TGTGCCAGCAGCGACAGGTTTATGAACACTGAAGCTTTCTTT. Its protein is CASSDRFMNTEAFF.

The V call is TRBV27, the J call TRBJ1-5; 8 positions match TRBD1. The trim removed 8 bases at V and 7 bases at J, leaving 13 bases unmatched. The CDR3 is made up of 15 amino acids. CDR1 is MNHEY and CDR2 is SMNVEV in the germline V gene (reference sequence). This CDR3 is CASSWSRGREQPQHF. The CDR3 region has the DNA TGTGCCAGCTCTTGGAGCAGGGGGCGAGAACAGCCCCAGCATTTT.

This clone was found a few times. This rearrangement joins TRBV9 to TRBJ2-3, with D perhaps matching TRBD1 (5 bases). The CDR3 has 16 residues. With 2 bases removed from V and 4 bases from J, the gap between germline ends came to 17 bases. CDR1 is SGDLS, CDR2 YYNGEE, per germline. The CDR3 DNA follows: TGTGCCAGCAGCGTCAATACGAGGAAAGGGGCAGATACGCAGTATTTT. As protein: CASSVNTRKGADTQYF.

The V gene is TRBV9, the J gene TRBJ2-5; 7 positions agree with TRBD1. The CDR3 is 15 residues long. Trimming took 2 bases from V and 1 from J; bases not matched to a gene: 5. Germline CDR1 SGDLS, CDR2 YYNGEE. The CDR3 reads CASSVAGTAQETQYF. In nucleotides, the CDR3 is TGTGCCAGCAGCGTGGCAGGGACAGCCCAAGAGACCCAGTACTTC.

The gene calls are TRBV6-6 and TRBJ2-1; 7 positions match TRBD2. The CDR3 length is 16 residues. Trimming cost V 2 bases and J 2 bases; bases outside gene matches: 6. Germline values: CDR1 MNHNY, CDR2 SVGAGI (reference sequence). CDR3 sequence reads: CASSYGGSGPYNEQFF. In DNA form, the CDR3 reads TGTGCCAGCAGTTACGGAGGTAGCGGGCCCTACAATGAGCAGTTCTTC.

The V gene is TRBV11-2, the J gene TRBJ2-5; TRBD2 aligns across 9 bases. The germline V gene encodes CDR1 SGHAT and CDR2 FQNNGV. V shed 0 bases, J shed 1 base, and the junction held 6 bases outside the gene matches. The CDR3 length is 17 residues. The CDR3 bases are TGTGCCAGCAGCTTAGAGGCAGCGGGGGGAAGCCAAGAGACCCAGTACTTC. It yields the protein CASSLEAAGGSQETQYF.

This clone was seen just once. CDR3 sequence reads: CASSFTLNTEAFF. The CDR3 region has the DNA TGTGCCAGCAGCTTCACACTGAACACTGAAGCTTTCTTT. This rearrangement joins TRBV7-2 to TRBJ1-1; D not resolved. CDR1 SGHTA and CDR2 FQGNSA come from the germline V gene. V was clipped by 3 bases and J by 0 bases, with 5 bases between them. CDR3 length: 13 amino acids. The full variable domain, completed using reference TRBV7-2 and TRBJ1-1, is GAGVSQSPSNKVTEKGKDVELRCDPISGHTALYWYRQSLGQGLEFLIYFQGNSAPDKSGLPSDRFSAERTGGSVSTLTIQRTQQEDSAVYLCASSFTLNTEAFFGQGTRLTVV.

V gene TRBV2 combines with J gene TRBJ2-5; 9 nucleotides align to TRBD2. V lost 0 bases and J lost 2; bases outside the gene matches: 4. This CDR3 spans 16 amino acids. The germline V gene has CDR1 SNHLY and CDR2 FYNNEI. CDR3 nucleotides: TGTGCCAGCAGTGAAGCTACTAGCGGGCCACAAGAGACCCAGTACTTC. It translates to CASSEATSGPQETQYF.